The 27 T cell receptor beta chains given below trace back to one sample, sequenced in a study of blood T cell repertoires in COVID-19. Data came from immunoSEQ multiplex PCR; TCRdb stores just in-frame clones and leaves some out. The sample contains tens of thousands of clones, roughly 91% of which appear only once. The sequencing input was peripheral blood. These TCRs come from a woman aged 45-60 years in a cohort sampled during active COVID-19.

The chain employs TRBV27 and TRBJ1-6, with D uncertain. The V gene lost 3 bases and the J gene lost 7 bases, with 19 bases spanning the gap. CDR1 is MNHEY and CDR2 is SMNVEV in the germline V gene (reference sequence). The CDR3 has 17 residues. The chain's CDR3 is CASSFGMIGLGNSPLHF. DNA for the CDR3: TGTGCCAGCAGTTTCGGGATGATCGGTTTAGGCAATTCACCCCTCCACTTT.

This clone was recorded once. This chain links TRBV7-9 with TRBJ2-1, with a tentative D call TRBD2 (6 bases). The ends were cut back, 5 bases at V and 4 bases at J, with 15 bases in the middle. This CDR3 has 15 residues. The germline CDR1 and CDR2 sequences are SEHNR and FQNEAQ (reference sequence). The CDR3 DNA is TGTGCCAGCAGCGGCCGGGAGTCACCGTACAATGAGCAGTTCTTC. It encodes CASSGRESPYNEQFF.

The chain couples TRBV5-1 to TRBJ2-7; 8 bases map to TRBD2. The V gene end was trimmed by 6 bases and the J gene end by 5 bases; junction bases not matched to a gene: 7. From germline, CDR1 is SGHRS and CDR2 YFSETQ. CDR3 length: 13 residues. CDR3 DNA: TGCGCCAGCAACGCGGGAGGCGAAAACGAGCAGTACTTC. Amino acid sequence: CASNAGGENEQYF. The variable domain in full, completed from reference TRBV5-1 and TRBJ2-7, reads KAGVTQTPRYLIKTRGQQVTLSCSPISGHRSVSWYQQTPGQGLQFLFEYFSETQRNKGNFPGRFSGRQFSNSRSEMNVSTLELGDSALYLCASNAGGENEQYFGPGTRLTVT.

The CDR3 here is CASGEGRFPFF. CDR3 sequence (DNA): TGTGCCAGCGGGGAGGGGCGCTTTCCTTTCTTT. The genes are TRBV7-8 and TRBJ1-1; D perhaps matches TRBD1 (5 bases). The germline V and J ends were trimmed by 8 bases and 12 bases, with 16 bases remaining between them. Germline CDR1 SGHVS, CDR2 FQNEAQ. CDR3 length: 11 residues.

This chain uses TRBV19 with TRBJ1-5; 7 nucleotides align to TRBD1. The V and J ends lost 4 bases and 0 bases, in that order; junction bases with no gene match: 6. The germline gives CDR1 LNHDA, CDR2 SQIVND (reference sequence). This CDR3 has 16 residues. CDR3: CASSTLTGVSNQPQHF. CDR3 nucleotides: TGTGCCAGTAGTACCCTTACAGGGGTTAGCAATCAGCCCCAGCATTTT.

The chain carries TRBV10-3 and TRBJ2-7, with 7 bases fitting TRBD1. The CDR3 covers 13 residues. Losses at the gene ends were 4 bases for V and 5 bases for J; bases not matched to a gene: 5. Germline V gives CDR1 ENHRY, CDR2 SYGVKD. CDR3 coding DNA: TGTGCCATCAGTGGGTCGACAGGGAACGAGCAGTACTTC. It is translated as CAISGSTGNEQYF.

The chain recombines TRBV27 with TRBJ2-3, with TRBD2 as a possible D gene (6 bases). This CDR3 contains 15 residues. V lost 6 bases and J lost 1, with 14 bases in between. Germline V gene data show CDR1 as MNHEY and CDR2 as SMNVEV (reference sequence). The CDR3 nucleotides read TGTGCCAGCAGGCCCGGACTATTGGGCACAGATACGCAGTATTTT. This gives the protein CASRPGLLGTDTQYF.

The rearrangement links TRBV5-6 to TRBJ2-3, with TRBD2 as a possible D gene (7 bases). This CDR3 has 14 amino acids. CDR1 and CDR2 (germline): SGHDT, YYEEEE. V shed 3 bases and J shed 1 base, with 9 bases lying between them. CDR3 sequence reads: CASSSGGRTDTQYF. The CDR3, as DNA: TGTGCCAGCAGCTCGGGGGGCCGCACAGATACGCAGTATTTT.

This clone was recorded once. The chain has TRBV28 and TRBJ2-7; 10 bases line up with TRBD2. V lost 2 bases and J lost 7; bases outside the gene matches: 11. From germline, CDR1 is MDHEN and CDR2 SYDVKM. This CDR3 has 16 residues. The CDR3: CASSLHKREGFLEQYF. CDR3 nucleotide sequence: TGTGCCAGCAGTTTACACAAGCGGGAGGGCTTCTTAGAGCAGTACTTC.

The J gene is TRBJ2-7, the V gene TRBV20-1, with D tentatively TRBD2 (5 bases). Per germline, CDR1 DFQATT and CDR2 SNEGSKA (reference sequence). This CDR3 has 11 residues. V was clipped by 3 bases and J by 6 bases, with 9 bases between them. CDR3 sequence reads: CSAREVGEQYF. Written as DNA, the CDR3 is TGCAGTGCTAGGGAGGTAGGCGAGCAGTACTTC.

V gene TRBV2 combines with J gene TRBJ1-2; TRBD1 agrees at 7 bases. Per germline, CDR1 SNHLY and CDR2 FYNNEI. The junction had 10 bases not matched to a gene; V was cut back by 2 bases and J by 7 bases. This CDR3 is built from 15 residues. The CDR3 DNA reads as TGTGCCAGCAGTGAACCGACAGGGATCGGGGGTGGCTACACCTTC. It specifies CASSEPTGIGGGYTF.

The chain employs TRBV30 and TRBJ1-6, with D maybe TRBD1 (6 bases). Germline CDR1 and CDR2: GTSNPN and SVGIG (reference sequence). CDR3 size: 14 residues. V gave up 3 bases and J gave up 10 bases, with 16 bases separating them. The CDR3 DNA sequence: TGTGCCTGGAGACTAAGACAGGCCGGCTCACCCCTCCACTTT. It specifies CAWRLRQAGSPLHF.

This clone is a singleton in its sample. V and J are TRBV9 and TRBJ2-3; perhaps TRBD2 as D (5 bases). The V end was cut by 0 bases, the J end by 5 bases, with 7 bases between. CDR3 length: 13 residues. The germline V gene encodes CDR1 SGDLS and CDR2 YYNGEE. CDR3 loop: CASSVDAGDTQYF. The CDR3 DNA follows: TGTGCCAGCAGCGTAGACGCGGGAGATACGCAGTATTTT.

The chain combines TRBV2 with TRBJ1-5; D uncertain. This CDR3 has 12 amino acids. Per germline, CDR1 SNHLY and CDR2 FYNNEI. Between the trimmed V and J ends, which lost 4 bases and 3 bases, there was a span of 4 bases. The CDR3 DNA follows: TGTGCCAGCAGTGGAGACAATCAGCCCCAGCATTTT. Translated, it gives CASSGDNQPQHF.

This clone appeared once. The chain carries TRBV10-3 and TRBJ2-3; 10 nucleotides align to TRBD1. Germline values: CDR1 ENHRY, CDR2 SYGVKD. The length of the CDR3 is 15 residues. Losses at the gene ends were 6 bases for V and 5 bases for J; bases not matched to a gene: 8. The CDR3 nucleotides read TGTGCCATCAGCACCGGGACAGGGGCGGGAGATACGCAGTATTTT. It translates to CAISTGTGAGDTQYF.

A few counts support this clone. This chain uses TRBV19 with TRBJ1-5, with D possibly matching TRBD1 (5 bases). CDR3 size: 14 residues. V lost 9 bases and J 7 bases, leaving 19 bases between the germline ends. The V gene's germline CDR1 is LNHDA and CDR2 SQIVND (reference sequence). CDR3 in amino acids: CASRSRAGGQPQHF. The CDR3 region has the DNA TGTGCCAGCAGATCGAGGGCGGGGGGGCAGCCCCAGCATTTT.

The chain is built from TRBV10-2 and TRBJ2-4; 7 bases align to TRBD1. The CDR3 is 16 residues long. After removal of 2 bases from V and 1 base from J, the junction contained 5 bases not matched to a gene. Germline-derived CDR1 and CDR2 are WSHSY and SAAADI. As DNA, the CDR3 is TGCGCCAGCAGTGAGACAGGGGATTGGGCCAAAAACATTCAGTACTTC. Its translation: CASSETGDWAKNIQYF.

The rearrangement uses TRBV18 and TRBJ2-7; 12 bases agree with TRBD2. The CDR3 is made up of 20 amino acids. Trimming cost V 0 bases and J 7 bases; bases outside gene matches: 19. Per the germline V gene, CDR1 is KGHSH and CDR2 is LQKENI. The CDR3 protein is CASSPPNQALAGGPSGEQYF. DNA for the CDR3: TGTGCCAGCTCACCACCTAATCAAGCACTAGCGGGAGGTCCCTCTGGAGAGCAGTACTTC.

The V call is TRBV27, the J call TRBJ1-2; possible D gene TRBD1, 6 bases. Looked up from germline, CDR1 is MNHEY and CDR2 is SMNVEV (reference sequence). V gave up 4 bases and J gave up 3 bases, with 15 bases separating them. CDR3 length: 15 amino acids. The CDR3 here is CASSSRGGDYYGYTF. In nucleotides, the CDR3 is TGTGCCAGCAGTTCCAGAGGGGGGGATTACTATGGCTACACCTTC.

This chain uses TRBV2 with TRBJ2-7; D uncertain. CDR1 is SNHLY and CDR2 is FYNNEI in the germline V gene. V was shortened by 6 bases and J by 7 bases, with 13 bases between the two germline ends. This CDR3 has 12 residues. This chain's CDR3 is CASSEQTEEQYF. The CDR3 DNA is TGTGCCAGCAGCGAACAAACGGAGGAGCAGTACTTC.

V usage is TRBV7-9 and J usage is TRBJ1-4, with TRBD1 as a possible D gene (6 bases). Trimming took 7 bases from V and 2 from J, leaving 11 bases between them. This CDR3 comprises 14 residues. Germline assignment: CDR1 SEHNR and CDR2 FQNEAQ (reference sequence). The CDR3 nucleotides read TGTGCCAGCAAAGTGGGACACACTAATGAAAAACTGTTTTTT. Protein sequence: CASKVGHTNEKLFF.

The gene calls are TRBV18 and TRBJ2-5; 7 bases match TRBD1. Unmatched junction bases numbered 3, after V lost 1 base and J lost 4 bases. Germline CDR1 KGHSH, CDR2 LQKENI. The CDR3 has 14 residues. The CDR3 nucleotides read TGTGCCAGCTCACCACGGGGACAGTCAGAGACCCAGTACTTC. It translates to CASSPRGQSETQYF.

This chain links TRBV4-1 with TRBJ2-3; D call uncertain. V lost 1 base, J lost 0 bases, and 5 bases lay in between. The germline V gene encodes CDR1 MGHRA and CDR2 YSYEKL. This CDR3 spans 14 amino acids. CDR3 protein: CASSQAPSTDTQYF. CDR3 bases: TGCGCCAGCAGCCAAGCCCCTAGCACAGATACGCAGTATTTT.

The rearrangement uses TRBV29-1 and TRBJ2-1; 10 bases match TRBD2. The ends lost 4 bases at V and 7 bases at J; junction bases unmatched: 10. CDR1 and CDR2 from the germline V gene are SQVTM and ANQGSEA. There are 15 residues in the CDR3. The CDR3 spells CSVVVLLAGVNEQFF. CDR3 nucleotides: TGCAGCGTTGTGGTTCTCCTAGCGGGAGTTAATGAGCAGTTCTTC.

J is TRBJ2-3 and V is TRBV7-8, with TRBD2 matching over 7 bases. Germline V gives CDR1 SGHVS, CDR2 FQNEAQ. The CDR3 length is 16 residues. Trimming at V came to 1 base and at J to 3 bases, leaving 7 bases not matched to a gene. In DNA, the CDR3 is TGTGCCAGCAGCTTAGAGGCGGGAGAGGGGACAGATACGCAGTATTTT. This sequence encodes CASSLEAGEGTDTQYF.

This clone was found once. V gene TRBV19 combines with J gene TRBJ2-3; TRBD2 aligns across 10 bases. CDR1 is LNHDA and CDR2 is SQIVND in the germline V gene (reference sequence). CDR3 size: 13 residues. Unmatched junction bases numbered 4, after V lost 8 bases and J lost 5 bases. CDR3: CASGTSVGDTQYF. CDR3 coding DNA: TGTGCCAGTGGGACTAGCGTGGGAGATACGCAGTATTTT. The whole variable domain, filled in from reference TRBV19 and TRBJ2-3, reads DGGITQSPKYLFRKEGQNVTLSCEQNLNHDAMYWYRQDPGQGLRLIYYSQIVNDFQKGDIAEGYSVSREKKESFPLTVTSAQKNPTAFYLCASGTSVGDTQYFGPGTRLTVL.

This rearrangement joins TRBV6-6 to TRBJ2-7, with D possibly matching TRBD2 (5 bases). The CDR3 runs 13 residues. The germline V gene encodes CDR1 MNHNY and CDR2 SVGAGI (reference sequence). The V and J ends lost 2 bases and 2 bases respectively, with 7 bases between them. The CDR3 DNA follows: TGTGCCAGCAGTTACGGGGAGACCTACGAGCAGTACTTC. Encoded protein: CASSYGETYEQYF.